This paragraph covers one T cell receptor (beta chain) sequence. These data originate in a study of blood T cell repertoires in COVID-19. The overall study: Nucleic acid was either cDNA or gDNA, and it came from T cells, B-cell-depleted T cells, or PBMCs.

The authors' processing: Amplification of reference gene primers was used by the study to estimate nucleated cell counts. Using immunoSEQ multiplex PCR, the repertoire was profiled, and TCRdb retains in-frame clones only, with some absent. D and trimming come from the DNA, and the V and J calls and clone size come from that table. The data contain roughly 200,000 clones, 80% of them singletons. The sequenced sample was peripheral blood. This sequence originates from a man in his sixties with acute or convalescent COVID-19.

The CDR3 protein is CASSSTMNTEAFF. CDR3 nucleotide sequence: TGTGCCAGCAGTTCTACTATGAACACTGAAGCTTTCTTT. The chain combines TRBV12-3 or TRBV12-4 with TRBJ1-1; D remains ambiguous. This CDR3 is 13 amino acids long. V was clipped by 4 bases and J by 0 bases, with 6 bases between them.